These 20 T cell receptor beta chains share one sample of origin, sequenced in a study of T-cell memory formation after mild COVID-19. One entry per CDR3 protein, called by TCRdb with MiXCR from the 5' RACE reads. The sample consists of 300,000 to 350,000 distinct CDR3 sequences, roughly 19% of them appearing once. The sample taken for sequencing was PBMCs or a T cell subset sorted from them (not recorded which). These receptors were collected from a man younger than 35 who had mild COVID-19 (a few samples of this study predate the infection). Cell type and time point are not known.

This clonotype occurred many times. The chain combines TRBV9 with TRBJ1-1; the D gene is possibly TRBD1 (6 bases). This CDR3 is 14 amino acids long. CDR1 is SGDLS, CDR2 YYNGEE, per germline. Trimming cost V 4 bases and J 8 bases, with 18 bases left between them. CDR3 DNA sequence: TGTGCCAGCAGCCAGGGCGACAGGACGTACGAAGCTTTCTTT. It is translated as CASSQGDRTYEAFF.

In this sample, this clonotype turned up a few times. The CDR3 loop reads CASRTSKETQYF. DNA for the CDR3: TGTGCCAGCAGAACGAGTAAAGAGACCCAGTACTTC. The J gene is TRBJ2-5, the V gene TRBV6-5; D not resolved. The V gene's germline CDR1 is MNHEY and CDR2 SVGAGI. This CDR3 region has 12 residues. Trimming shortened V by 6 bases and J by 3 bases, and 8 bases separated the two germline ends.

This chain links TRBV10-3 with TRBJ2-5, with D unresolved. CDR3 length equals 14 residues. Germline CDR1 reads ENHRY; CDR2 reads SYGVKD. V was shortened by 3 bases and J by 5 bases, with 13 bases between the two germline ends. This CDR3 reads CAISEPPHPETQYF. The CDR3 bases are TGTGCCATCAGTGAACCCCCGCACCCGGAGACCCAGTACTTC.

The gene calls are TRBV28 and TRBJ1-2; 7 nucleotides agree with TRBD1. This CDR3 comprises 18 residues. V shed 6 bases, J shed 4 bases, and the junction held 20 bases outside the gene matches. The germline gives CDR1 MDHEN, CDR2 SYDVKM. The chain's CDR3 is CASSHRPGVQGLGYGYTF. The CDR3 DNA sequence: TGTGCCAGCAGCCATCGTCCAGGGGTACAGGGGTTGGGCTATGGCTACACCTTC.

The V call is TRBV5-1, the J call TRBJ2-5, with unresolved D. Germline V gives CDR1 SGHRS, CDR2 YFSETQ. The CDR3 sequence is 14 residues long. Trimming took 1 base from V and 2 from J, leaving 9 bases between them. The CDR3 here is CASSLSPPQETQYF. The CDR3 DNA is TGCGCCAGCAGCTTGTCGCCACCACAAGAGACCCAGTACTTC.

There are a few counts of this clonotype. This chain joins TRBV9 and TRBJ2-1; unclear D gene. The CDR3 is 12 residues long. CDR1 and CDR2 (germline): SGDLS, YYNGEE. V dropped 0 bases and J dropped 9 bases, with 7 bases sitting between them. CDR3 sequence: CASSVAQSEQFF. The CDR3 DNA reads TGTGCCAGCAGCGTAGCCCAGTCTGAGCAGTTCTTC.

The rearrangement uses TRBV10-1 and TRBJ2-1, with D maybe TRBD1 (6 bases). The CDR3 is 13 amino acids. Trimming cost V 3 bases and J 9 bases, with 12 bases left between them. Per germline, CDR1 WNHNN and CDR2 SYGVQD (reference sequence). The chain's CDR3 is CASSESGGGEQFF. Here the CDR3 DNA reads TGCGCCAGCAGTGAATCTGGGGGCGGTGAGCAGTTCTTC.

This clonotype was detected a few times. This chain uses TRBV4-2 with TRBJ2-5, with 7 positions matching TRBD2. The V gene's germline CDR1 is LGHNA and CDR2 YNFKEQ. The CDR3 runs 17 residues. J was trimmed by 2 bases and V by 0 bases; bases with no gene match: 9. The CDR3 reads CASSQDQRGGMQETQYF. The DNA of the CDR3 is TGTGCCAGCAGCCAAGATCAGCGCGGGGGAATGCAAGAGACCCAGTACTTC.

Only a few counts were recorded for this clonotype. CDR3 nucleotides: TGTGCCAGCAGCTATCTAGGCGGGAACTACAATGAGCAGTTCTTC. Its protein is CASSYLGGNYNEQFF. The V and J genes are TRBV7-9 and TRBJ2-1; TRBD2 might be the D (6 bases). This CDR3 is 15 amino acids long. The germline V gene encodes CDR1 SEHNR and CDR2 FQNEAQ (reference sequence). V was pared by 4 bases and J by 3 bases, with 13 bases between.

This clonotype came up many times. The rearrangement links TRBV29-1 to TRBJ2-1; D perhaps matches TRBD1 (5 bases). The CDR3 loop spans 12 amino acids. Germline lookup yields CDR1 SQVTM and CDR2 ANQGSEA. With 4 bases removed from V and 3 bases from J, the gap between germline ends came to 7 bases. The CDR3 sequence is CSVADSYNEQFF. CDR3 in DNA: TGCAGCGTTGCCGACAGCTACAATGAGCAGTTCTTC.

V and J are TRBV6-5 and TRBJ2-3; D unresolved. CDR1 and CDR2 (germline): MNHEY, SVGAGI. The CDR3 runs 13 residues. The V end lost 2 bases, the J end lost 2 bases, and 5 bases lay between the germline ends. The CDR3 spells CASSYGPTDTQYF. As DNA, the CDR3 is TGTGCCAGCAGTTACGGCCCCACAGATACGCAGTATTTT.

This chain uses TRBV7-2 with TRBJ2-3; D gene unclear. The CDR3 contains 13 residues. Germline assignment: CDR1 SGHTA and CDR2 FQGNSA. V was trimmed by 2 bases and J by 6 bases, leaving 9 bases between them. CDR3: CASSLQTSDTQYF. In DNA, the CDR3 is TGTGCCAGCAGCTTACAGACCTCGGATACGCAGTATTTT.

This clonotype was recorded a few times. The CDR3 sequence: CSVDGIAGEEDTQYF. The CDR3 region has the DNA TGCAGCGTTGACGGAATAGCGGGTGAAGAGGATACGCAGTATTTT. The gene calls are TRBV29-1 and TRBJ2-3; 7 bases are a match to TRBD2. The CDR3 length is 15 residues. V was clipped by 3 bases and J by 6 bases; unmatched bases: 12. Germline values: CDR1 SQVTM, CDR2 ANQGSEA.

The CDR3, as DNA: TGCAGCGTTGAGTCGGGAAACTATGGCTACACCTTC. Translating it yields CSVESGNYGYTF. The V call is TRBV29-1, the J call TRBJ1-2; D remains unclear. The germline V gene has CDR1 SQVTM and CDR2 ANQGSEA. V gave up 3 bases and J gave up 2 bases, with 7 bases separating them. The CDR3 covers 12 residues.

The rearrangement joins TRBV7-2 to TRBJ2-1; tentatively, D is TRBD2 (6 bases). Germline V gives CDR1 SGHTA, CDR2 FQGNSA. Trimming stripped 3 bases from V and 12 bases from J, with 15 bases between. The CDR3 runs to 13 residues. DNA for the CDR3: TGTGCCAGCAGCTTGGAGTCGGCACTAGCGCAGTTCTTC. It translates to CASSLESALAQFF.

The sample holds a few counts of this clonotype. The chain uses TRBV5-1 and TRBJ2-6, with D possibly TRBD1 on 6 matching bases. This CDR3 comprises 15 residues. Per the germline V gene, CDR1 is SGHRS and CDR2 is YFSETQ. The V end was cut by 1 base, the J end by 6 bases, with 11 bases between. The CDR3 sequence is CASSLQGPLANVLTF. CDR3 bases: TGCGCCAGCAGCTTGCAGGGGCCCTTGGCCAACGTCCTGACTTTC.

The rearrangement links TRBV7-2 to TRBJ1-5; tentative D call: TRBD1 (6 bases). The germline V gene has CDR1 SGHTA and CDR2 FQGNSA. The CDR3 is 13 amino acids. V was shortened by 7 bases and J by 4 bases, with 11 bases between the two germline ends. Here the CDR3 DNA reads TGTGCCAGCACCCCGGACAGAAATCAGCCCCAGCATTTT. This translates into CASTPDRNQPQHF.

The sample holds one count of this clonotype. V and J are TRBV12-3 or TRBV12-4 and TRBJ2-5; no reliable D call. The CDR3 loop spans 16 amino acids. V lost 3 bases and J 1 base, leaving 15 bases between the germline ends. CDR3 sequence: CASSLGEQPRQETQYF. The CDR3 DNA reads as TGTGCCAGCAGTTTGGGCGAGCAACCCCGCCAAGAGACCCAGTACTTC.

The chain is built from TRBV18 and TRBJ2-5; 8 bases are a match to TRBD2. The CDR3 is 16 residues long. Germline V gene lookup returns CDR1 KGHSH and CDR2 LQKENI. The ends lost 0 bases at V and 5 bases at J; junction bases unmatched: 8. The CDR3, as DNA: TGTGCCAGCTCACCACCGGTCGGGGGGGCAATGGAGACCCAGTACTTC. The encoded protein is CASSPPVGGAMETQYF. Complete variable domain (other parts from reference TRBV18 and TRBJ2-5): NAGVMQNPRHLVRRRGQEARLRCSPMKGHSHVYWYRQLPEEGLKFMVYLQKENIIDESGMPKERFSAEFPKEGPSILRIQQVVRGDSAAYFCASSPPVGGAMETQYFGPGTRLLVL.

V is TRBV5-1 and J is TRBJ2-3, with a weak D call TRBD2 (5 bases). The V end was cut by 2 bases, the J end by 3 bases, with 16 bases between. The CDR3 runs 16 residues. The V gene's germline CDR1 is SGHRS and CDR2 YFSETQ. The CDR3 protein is CASSFGGTGLTDTQYF. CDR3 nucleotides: TGCGCCAGCAGCTTTGGAGGTACGGGATTAACAGATACGCAGTATTTT.